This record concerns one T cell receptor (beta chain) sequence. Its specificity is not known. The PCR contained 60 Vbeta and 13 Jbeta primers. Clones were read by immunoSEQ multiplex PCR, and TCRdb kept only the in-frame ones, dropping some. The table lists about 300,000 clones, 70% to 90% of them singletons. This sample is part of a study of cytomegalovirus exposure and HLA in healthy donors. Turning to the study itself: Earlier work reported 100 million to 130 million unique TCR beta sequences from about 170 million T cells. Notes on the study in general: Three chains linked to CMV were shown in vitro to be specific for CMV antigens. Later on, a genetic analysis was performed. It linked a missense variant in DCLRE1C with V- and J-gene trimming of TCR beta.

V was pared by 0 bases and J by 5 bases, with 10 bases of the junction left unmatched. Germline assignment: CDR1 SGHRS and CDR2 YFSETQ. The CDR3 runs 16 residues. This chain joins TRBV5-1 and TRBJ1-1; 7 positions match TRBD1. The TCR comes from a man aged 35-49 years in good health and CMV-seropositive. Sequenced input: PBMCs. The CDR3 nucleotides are TGCGCCAGCAGCTTGGCCAGCACAGGGGATGTGACTGAAGCTTTCTTT. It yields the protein CASSLASTGDVTEAFF.